These 18 T cell receptor beta chains originate from one sample sequenced in a study of control samples from healthy donors and cancer patients. The method was immunoSEQ multiplex PCR; TCRdb's version includes in-frame clones alone and lacks a portion of them. The sample lists around 140,000 clones; under 95% were seen once. Sequencing was done on a sample of blood. These receptors all come from a man younger than 35 in good health.

The rearrangement joins TRBV5-1 to TRBJ1-6; possible D gene TRBD1, 6 bases. Germline-derived CDR1 and CDR2 are SGHRS and YFSETQ. V was clipped by 0 bases and J by 4 bases, with 8 bases between them. This CDR3 spans 15 amino acids. The CDR3 region is CASSLEGHYNSPLHF. CDR3 DNA: TGCGCCAGCAGCTTGGAGGGACATTATAATTCACCCCTCCACTTT.

The chain carries TRBV2 and TRBJ1-5, with D maybe TRBD1 (5 bases). Trimming pared 5 bases from V and 9 bases from J, leaving 17 bases between. The CDR3 runs to 14 residues. The V gene's germline CDR1 is SNHLY and CDR2 FYNNEI. The CDR3 loop is CASSPIGGRRPQHF. The DNA for the CDR3 is TGTGCCAGCAGTCCAATTGGGGGTCGGCGGCCCCAGCATTTT.

As concerns this clone: The sample holds other DNA sequences that translate to the same CDR3. The chain couples TRBV18 to TRBJ2-5, with D perhaps matching TRBD1 or TRBD2 (5 bases each). Trimming left V 4 bases short and J 0 bases short, with 6 bases between. This CDR3 comprises 13 residues. The germline V gene has CDR1 KGHSH and CDR2 LQKENI. The CDR3 DNA is TGTGCCAGCTCACGGGGGTACCAAGAGACCCAGTACTTC. The encoded protein is CASSRGYQETQYF.

The chain carries TRBV6-5 and TRBJ2-1; tentative D call: TRBD1 (5 bases). The CDR3 is 13 amino acids. V lost 6 bases and J 7 bases, leaving 13 bases between the germline ends. The germline CDR1 and CDR2 sequences are MNHEY and SVGAGI. The CDR3 loop is CASSNQQVNEQFF. CDR3 DNA: TGTGCCAGCAGCAATCAACAGGTTAATGAGCAGTTCTTC.

The chain recombines TRBV23-1 with TRBJ2-3; 9 bases agree with TRBD1. TRBV23-1 is identified as an open reading frame with a role that is uncertain. This CDR3 contains 21 residues. Unmatched junction bases numbered 16, after V lost 0 bases and J lost 0 bases. The CDR3 here is CASSQSGSRDRDALSTDTQYF. CDR3 bases: TGCGCCAGCAGTCAATCCGGGAGCCGGGACAGGGATGCTTTGAGCACAGATACGCAGTATTTT.

J is TRBJ1-5 and V is TRBV4-2; D gene ambiguous. Trimming pared 0 bases from V and 6 bases from J, leaving 6 bases between. Germline CDR1 reads LGHNA; CDR2 reads YNFKEQ. The CDR3 totals 13 residues. The chain's CDR3 is CASSQEGSQPQHF. CDR3 DNA sequence: TGTGCCAGCAGCCAAGAAGGGAGTCAGCCCCAGCATTTT.

The V call is TRBV2, the J call TRBJ1-4; 10 bases are a match to TRBD1. CDR3 length: 16 residues. V was pared by 6 bases and J by 8 bases, with 12 bases of the junction left unmatched. Germline values: CDR1 SNHLY, CDR2 FYNNEI. For the CDR3, the DNA is TGTGCCAGCAGAGGACAGGGGGGAAGGATTTGGGAAAAACTGTTTTTT. Amino acid sequence: CASRGQGGRIWEKLFF.

DNA of the CDR3: TGTGCCAGCGGAGCTAGCGGGGAGACCCAGTACTTC. Encoded protein: CASGASGETQYF. This chain uses TRBV6-6 with TRBJ2-5, with 8 bases identical to TRBD2. The CDR3 is made up of 12 amino acids. Looked up from germline, CDR1 is MNHNY and CDR2 is SVGAGI (reference sequence). V lost 8 bases to trimming and J lost 5 bases; unmatched junction nucleotides: 4.

The chain is built from TRBV28 and TRBJ1-6; 11 bases line up with TRBD1. Germline lookup yields CDR1 MDHEN and CDR2 SYDVKM. The CDR3 covers 13 residues. Trimming removed 6 bases from V and 10 bases from J; junction bases left unmatched: 2. The DNA for the CDR3 is TGTGCCAGCAGGGGACAGGGGGACTCACCCCTCCACTTT. Amino acid sequence: CASRGQGDSPLHF.

This chain connects TRBV12-3 or TRBV12-4 to TRBJ1-1; D uncertain. Trimming stripped 2 bases from V and 6 bases from J, with 7 bases between. CDR3 size: 12 residues. CDR3 region: CASSLTGAEAFF. CDR3 in DNA: TGTGCCAGCAGTTTAACGGGAGCTGAAGCTTTCTTT.

The chain couples TRBV12-3 or TRBV12-4 to TRBJ1-2; D gene unclear. The CDR3 contains 13 residues. The ends were cut back, 6 bases at V and 3 bases at J, with 11 bases in the middle. Here the CDR3 DNA reads TGTGCCAGCAGCCAGACTACTGACTATGGCTACACCTTC. It is translated as CASSQTTDYGYTF.

This chain joins TRBV4-1 and TRBJ2-7; tentative D call: TRBD2 (6 bases). Trimming removed 5 bases from V and 2 bases from J, with 16 bases in between. The V gene's germline CDR1 is MGHRA and CDR2 YSYEKL. The CDR3 loop spans 15 amino acids. The CDR3 reads CASSARDGGPYEQYF. In DNA, the CDR3 is TGCGCCAGCAGCGCCCGGGACGGAGGGCCCTACGAGCAGTACTTC.

The chain couples TRBV24-1 to TRBJ2-1; D not certain. Germline V CDR1 and CDR2: KGHDR, SFDVKD. V lost 5 bases and J 1 base, leaving 8 bases between the germline ends. The CDR3 is 14 amino acids. The CDR3 is CATSARRSYNEQFF. DNA of the CDR3: TGTGCCACCAGTGCACGGCGATCCTACAATGAGCAGTTCTTC.

V is TRBV6-5 and J is TRBJ2-1; either TRBD1 or TRBD2 may supply D (5 bases each). The CDR3 has 13 residues. The germline gives CDR1 MNHEY, CDR2 SVGAGI. The CDR3 DNA reads as TGTGCTACCGGGGCGGCCTCCTACAATGAGCAGTTCTTC. This codes for CATGAASYNEQFF.

This clone was found once. The chain carries TRBV7-3 and TRBJ2-5; TRBD1 aligns across 7 bases. V dropped 6 bases and J dropped 2; count of bases not matched to a gene: 9. This CDR3 contains 15 residues. CDR1 and CDR2 from the germline V gene are SGHTA and FQGTGA. The CDR3 DNA follows: TGTGCCAGCAGGGCCGACAGGGAGATACAAGAGACCCAGTACTTC. Translated, it gives CASRADREIQETQYF.

This clone was seen just once. The rearrangement uses TRBV14 and TRBJ2-5, with D possibly matching TRBD2 (5 bases). This CDR3 is 13 amino acids long. V lost 2 bases and J lost 7, with 11 bases in between. Germline CDR1 is SGHDN and CDR2 is FVKESK. The CDR3, as DNA: TGTGCCAGCAGCCAATTTCCCGCGGGGACCCAGTACTTC. Amino acid sequence: CASSQFPAGTQYF.

The chain employs TRBV5-6 and TRBJ1-2, with 11 bases aligning to TRBD1. The CDR3 loop spans 14 amino acids. The V segment lost 5 bases and the J segment 8 bases; nucleotides outside the gene matches: 8. The V gene's germline CDR1 is SGHDT and CDR2 YYEEEE. The CDR3 loop reads CASRPDRGPRGYTF. CDR3 bases: TGTGCCAGCAGGCCGGACAGGGGGCCGCGGGGCTACACCTTC.

This clone has only one observation. The genes are TRBV11-2 and TRBJ2-7, with 7 bases lining up with TRBD2. J gave up 3 bases and V 3 bases, and 5 bases lay outside the gene matches. The CDR3 spans 14 residues. The germline V gene has CDR1 SGHAT and CDR2 FQNNGV. The CDR3 coding sequence is TGTGCCAGCAGCTTTGGGCGGACTAGCTACGAGCAGTACTTC. It encodes CASSFGRTSYEQYF.